This is a list of T cell receptor beta chains from one sample in a study of siplizumab effects on memory and regulatory T cells. Only in-frame clones appear in the TCRdb table, and some are missing; sequencing was by immunoSEQ multiplex PCR. There are about 75,000 clones in the sample; 93% occur only once, and 5% lies in the top ten. The sequencing sample was made of CD8+ T cells sorted from blood. Every receptor here comes from a human donor in good health. Each CDR3 is given with its conserved first and last residue. The D gene is left open where the match is weak. Clone sizes are given selectively: once, few, many, or a class where the clone is expanded.

size | J | V | D | CDR3 | DNA
. | TRBJ2-2 | TRBV6-5 | . | CASSYSGGSSGELFF | TGTGCCAGCAGTTACTCAGGGGGGTCTTCCGGGGAGCTGTTTTTT
. | TRBJ2-5 | TRBV13 | . | CASSLVGSQETQYF | TGTGCCAGCAGCTTAGTAGGCAGCCAAGAGACCCAGTACTTC
. | TRBJ1-2 | TRBV27 | . | CASRTGIYGYTF | TGTGCCAGCAGAACAGGGATCTATGGCTACACCTTC
. | TRBJ2-6 | TRBV27 | . | CASSVSSGANVLTF | TGTGCCAGCAGTGTCTCGTCTGGGGCCAACGTCCTGACTTTC
. | TRBJ2-3 | TRBV7-3 | . | CASSLVPPTLGDTQYF | TGTGCCAGCAGCTTAGTACCACCGACCCTTGGGGATACGCAGTATTTT
. | TRBJ2-1 | TRBV9 | . | CASSVAGTAYNEQFF | TGTGCCAGCAGCGTAGCGGGGACGGCCTACAATGAGCAGTTCTTC
. | TRBJ2-7 | TRBV15 | . | CATSRDDIPPSEQYF | TGTGCCACCAGCAGAGATGATATCCCCCCATCCGAGCAGTACTTC
. | TRBJ1-6 | TRBV5-4 | . | CASSLGADYNSPLHF | TGTGCCAGCAGCTTGGGGGCAGATTATAATTCACCCCTCCACTTT
. | TRBJ2-7 | TRBV4-2 | TRBD2 | CASSPIAGSDEQYF | TGTGCCAGCAGCCCGATAGCGGGTTCGGACGAGCAGTACTTC
. | TRBJ2-5 | TRBV30 | . | CAWTRTALQETQYF | TGTGCCTGGACCCGGACAGCTCTACAAGAGACCCAGTACTTC
. | TRBJ1-4 | TRBV27 | . | CASSLWQGHEKLFF | TGTGCCAGCAGTTTATGGCAGGGACATGAAAAACTGTTTTTT
. | TRBJ2-4 | TRBV14 | TRBD1 | CASSHRGQGAVKNIQYF | TGTGCCAGCAGCCATCGGGGCCAGGGGGCCGTCAAAAACATTCAGTACTTC
. | TRBJ2-1 | TRBV7-9 | . | CASSPTPFKNNEQFF | TGTGCCAGCAGCCCCACCCCTTTTAAAAACAATGAGCAGTTCTTC
once | TRBJ1-2 | TRBV11-2 | . | CASSFNREGYGYTF | TGTGCCAGCAGCTTTAACAGGGAAGGCTATGGCTACACCTTC
. | TRBJ1-5 | TRBV4-2 | . | CASSLPNQPQHF | TGTGCCAGCAGCCTGCCCAATCAGCCCCAGCATTTT
. | TRBJ2-7 | TRBV7-9 | . | CASSFTRDLTSYEQYF | TGTGCCAGCAGCTTCACCCGGGATCTCACCTCCTACGAGCAGTACTTC
. | TRBJ2-7 | TRBV27 | . | CASSLQGSHEQYF | TGTGCCAGCAGTTTACAGGGGTCTCACGAGCAGTACTTC
. | TRBJ1-5 | TRBV7-8 | . | CASSPYWEGEEVDNQPQHF | TGTGCCAGCAGCCCCTATTGGGAAGGAGAGGAAGTGGACAATCAGCCCCAGCATTTT
. | TRBJ1-6 | TRBV9 | TRBD1 | CASSPRTGPVMDSPLHF | TGTGCCAGCAGCCCTCGGACAGGGCCCGTTATGGATTCACCCCTCCACTTT
. | TRBJ2-7 | TRBV4-2 | TRBD2 | CASSQVAGNEQYF | TGTGCCAGCAGCCAAGTAGCGGGGAACGAGCAGTACTTC